This TCR beta chain was identified in a study of CD8 T cells in ankylosing spondylitis. A note on this clonotype: The antigen is unknown.

Points from the study as a whole: The study looked at matched synovial fluid samples from ankylosing spondylitis patients. Disease-linked clones were reported to be significantly enriched there. It appeared that ankylosing spondylitis blood was characterized by a TCR beta motif of roughly 8 highly homologous variants. Earlier studies detected some motif variants in reactive arthritis synovial fluid and blood. Disease-linked clones displayed a CD8+ phenotype and appeared relatively rarely in peripheral blood.

Germline loops: CDR1 DFQATT, CDR2 SNEGSKA (reference sequence). V lost 5 bases to trimming and J lost 9 bases, with 14 bases between them. This CDR3 has 13 residues. As the method for making TCR beta libraries, quantitative 5'-RACE with molecular barcodes was used. One entry per CDR3 protein, called by TCRdb with MiXCR from the 5' RACE reads. This table has hundreds of thousands of distinct CDR3 sequences, roughly 25% appearing once. Sequencing input: blood, either unsorted or a sorted T cell fraction (not recorded which). The TCR originated in a male donor with ankylosing spondylitis. This sequence joins TRBV20-1 and TRBJ1-6, with D perhaps TRBD1 (6 bases). CDR3 coding DNA: TGCAGTGCTGGGGGAGGGGGGCGTTCACCCCTCCACTTT. Its translation is CSAGGGGRSPLHF.